A selection of T cell receptor beta chains follows, all from one sample in a study of shared T cell receptors in the human thymus. The repertoire was sequenced with immunoSEQ multiplex PCR; TCRdb's copy has only in-frame clones and lacks some. Here the sample spans approximately 730,000 clones, 75% to 90% being singletons. This sample was shared with a second study, whose subject was human thymus T cells.

Sequenced input: thymocytes. The receptors shown here come from a girl younger than two with a congenital heart defect. Both conserved end residues are part of each CDR3. D genes are given only for firm matches. A row's size may be missing; if present it is once, few, many or a size class.

V: TRBV4-3
size: few
D: NA
J: TRBJ1-2
DNA: TGCGCCAGTGAGATAGCTAACTATGGCTACACCTTC
CDR3: CASEIANYGYTF

V: TRBV18
size: few
D: NA
J: TRBJ1-5
DNA: TGTGCCAGCTCGCGGACAAAAGGCAATCAGCCCCAGCATTTT
CDR3: CASSRTKGNQPQHF

V: TRBV6-5
size: NA
D: NA
J: TRBJ1-1
DNA: TGTGCCAGCAGTTACTGTACGGGGTTCACTGAAGCTTTCTTT
CDR3: CASSYCTGFTEAFF

V: TRBV4-1
size: NA
D: TRBD2
J: TRBJ2-2
DNA: TGCGCCAGCAGCCAGAAGGGCTACGGACTAGCGAGGCCCTTCGCGAACACCGGGGAGCTGTTTTTT
CDR3: CASSQKGYGLARPFANTGELFF

V: TRBV5-6
size: NA
D: TRBD1
J: TRBJ1-2
DNA: TGTGCCAGCAGCTACGGACAGGGGATCCCCTATGGCTACACCTTC
CDR3: CASSYGQGIPYGYTF

V: TRBV5-1
size: NA
D: NA
J: TRBJ2-5
DNA: TGCGCCAGCAGCTTGGGAGCGGATGGGTACGAGACCCAGTACTTC
CDR3: CASSLGADGYETQYF

V: TRBV5-5
size: NA
D: TRBD1
J: TRBJ2-1
DNA: TGTGCCAGCAGCACCACTGGGACAGGCTTTTCCTACAATGAGCAGTTCTTC
CDR3: CASSTTGTGFSYNEQFF

V: TRBV6-5
size: NA
D: NA
J: TRBJ1-2
DNA: TGTGCCAGCAGTTATACGCATCCGACGGCCGCGGCGCTCTTC
CDR3: CASSYTHPTAAALF

V: TRBV5-6
size: NA
D: TRBD1
J: TRBJ2-7
DNA: TGTGCCAGCAGCCGATGGACAGGGGAATACGAGCAGTACTTC
CDR3: CASSRWTGEYEQYF

V: TRBV7-9
size: NA
D: TRBD1
J: TRBJ2-3
DNA: TGTGCCAGCAGCTTACTCCGGACAGGGGGTCAAGATACGCAGTATTTT
CDR3: CASSLLRTGGQDTQYF

V: TRBV7-4
size: NA
D: TRBD2
J: TRBJ2-7
DNA: TGTGCCAGCAGCTTAGCACCTAGCGGGGGATCCTACGAGCAGTACTTC
CDR3: CASSLAPSGGSYEQYF

V: TRBV4-1
size: NA
D: NA
J: TRBJ1-6
DNA: TGCGCCAGCAGCCCCTTTGAGGACAGCGGGATCTCCTATAATTCACCCCTCCACTTT
CDR3: CASSPFEDSGISYNSPLHF

V: TRBV6-5
size: NA
D: TRBD1
J: TRBJ1-2
DNA: TGTGCCAGCAGTTTTTCCGGACAGGGGCTAGACTATGGCTACACCTTC
CDR3: CASSFSGQGLDYGYTF

V: TRBV14
size: NA
D: NA
J: TRBJ1-6
DNA: TGTGCCATCTCAAGGGGGTTTAATTCACCCCTCCACTTT
CDR3: CAISRGFNSPLHF

V: TRBV11-1
size: once
D: TRBD2
J: TRBJ2-1
DNA: TGTGCCAGCAGAACTAGCGCGAGGGGTAATGAGCAGTTCTTC
CDR3: CASRTSARGNEQFF

V: TRBV15
size: NA
D: TRBD1
J: TRBJ1-2
DNA: TGTGCCACCAGCAGAGATCCCGGGACAGGGAATGGCTACACCTTC
CDR3: CATSRDPGTGNGYTF

V: TRBV6-6
size: NA
D: NA
J: TRBJ1-2
DNA: TGTGCCAGCAGTTTCTGGAGTGGCTACACCTTC
CDR3: CASSFWSGYTF

V: TRBV12-5
size: NA
D: NA
J: TRBJ2-1
DNA: TGTGCTAGTGGTTTGGTACAGGCCCCCCTTGGTGAGCAGTTCTTC
CDR3: CASGLVQAPLGEQFF

V: TRBV7-8
size: NA
D: TRBD2
J: TRBJ2-3
DNA: TGTGCCAGCAGCTTAGTGGCGGGGAGGGCCCCCCCAGATACGCAGTATTTT
CDR3: CASSLVAGRAPPDTQYF

V: TRBV18
size: once
D: TRBD2
J: TRBJ2-5
DNA: TGTGCCAGCTCACCAATAAGCGGGGGGGACCAAGAGACCCAGTACTTC
CDR3: CASSPISGGDQETQYF

V: TRBV7-6
size: NA
D: TRBD1
J: TRBJ1-2
DNA: TGTGCCAGCAGCTTAGGGGGACAGGGGGCCTGCGGCTACACCTTC
CDR3: CASSLGGQGACGYTF

V: TRBV5-1
size: NA
D: NA
J: TRBJ1-2
DNA: TGCGCCAGCAGCTACAACAACAGGGATAACTATGGCTACACCTTC
CDR3: CASSYNNRDNYGYTF

V: TRBV27
size: NA
D: NA
J: TRBJ1-2
DNA: TGTGCCAGCAGTCCTCCCGGGTTAGGCGGCTACACTTTC
CDR3: CASSPPGLGGYTF

V: TRBV2
size: NA
D: TRBD1
J: TRBJ1-4
DNA: TGTGCCAGCAGTGAAACAGGGGCAGGGCACCCTGAAAAACTGTTTTTT
CDR3: CASSETGAGHPEKLFF

V: TRBV9
size: NA
D: TRBD1
J: TRBJ1-6
DNA: TGTGCCAGCAGCGTAGGGTGTTCGGACAGGAAGGAGTCACCCCTCCACTTT
CDR3: CASSVGCSDRKESPLHF

V: TRBV11-2
size: NA
D: NA
J: TRBJ1-1
DNA: TGTGCCAGCAGCTTGCTGCAGGGTGCTATATTGGCCGCTGAAGCTTTCTTT
CDR3: CASSLLQGAILAAEAFF

V: TRBV10-1
size: NA
D: NA
J: TRBJ2-7
DNA: TGCGCCAGCAGTCGGGACTCGAGCTCCTACGAGCAGTACTTC
CDR3: CASSRDSSSYEQYF

V: TRBV28
size: once
D: TRBD1
J: TRBJ1-5
DNA: TGTGCCAGCAGTCCGAGGACAGGGCCAGTCCTGCAGCCCCAGCATTTT
CDR3: CASSPRTGPVLQPQHF

V: TRBV9
size: few
D: TRBD2
J: TRBJ2-1
DNA: TGTGCCAGCAGCCCACTAGCGGGGGGATCCTACAATGAGCAGTTCTTC
CDR3: CASSPLAGGSYNEQFF

V: TRBV4-3
size: NA
D: NA
J: TRBJ2-4
DNA: TGCGCCAGCAGCCAAGAAGGACCTGACAGACCCCAAAACATTCAGTACTTC
CDR3: CASSQEGPDRPQNIQYF

V: TRBV19
size: NA
D: TRBD2
J: TRBJ2-5
DNA: TGTGCCAGTAGTATAGATCTCTTGACTAGCGGGGATCCGGAGACCCAGTACTTC
CDR3: CASSIDLLTSGDPETQYF

V: TRBV10-2
size: NA
D: NA
J: TRBJ1-2
DNA: TGCGCCACCGACAAAACCAACTCGTCCCACAGGCCCTATGGCTACACCTTC
CDR3: CATDKTNSSHRPYGYTF

V: TRBV9
size: few
D: TRBD1
J: TRBJ1-2
DNA: TGTGCCAGCAGCCCGATGGACAGGGGAGGCTATGGCTACACCTTC
CDR3: CASSPMDRGGYGYTF

V: TRBV29-1
size: NA
D: NA
J: TRBJ1-1
DNA: TGCAGCGTTTGTTTCGGGTGTTCCGACACTGAAGCTTTCTTT
CDR3: CSVCFGCSDTEAFF

V: TRBV18
size: NA
D: NA
J: TRBJ1-2
DNA: TGTGCCAGCTCACCGACAAAACCGATGGTGACCTATGGCTACACCTTC
CDR3: CASSPTKPMVTYGYTF

V: TRBV25-1
size: NA
D: NA
J: TRBJ1-1
DNA: TGTGCCAGCAGTGAACCCAACGGCAGGGGTTCTCATGGAGCTTTCTTT
CDR3: CASSEPNGRGSHGAFF

V: TRBV28
size: NA
D: NA
J: TRBJ2-7
DNA: TGTGCCAGCAGTCTGGACACTCCCTACGAGCAGTACTTC
CDR3: CASSLDTPYEQYF

V: TRBV7-8
size: NA
D: TRBD1
J: TRBJ1-5
DNA: TGTGCCAGCAGCGAGGACAGGAGCAATCAGCCCCAGCATTTT
CDR3: CASSEDRSNQPQHF

V: TRBV12-5
size: NA
D: NA
J: TRBJ2-5
DNA: TGTGCTAGTGGTCCCTCGGGGGAGACCCAGTACTTC
CDR3: CASGPSGETQYF

V: TRBV5-6
size: NA
D: TRBD1
J: TRBJ1-1
DNA: TGTGCCAGCAGCTTTCGATGGACAGGGGAAGCTTTCTTT
CDR3: CASSFRWTGEAFF

V: TRBV2
size: NA
D: TRBD2
J: TRBJ2-7
DNA: TGTGCCAGCAGTGCGGCGGGAGAGGCCAGGGAGTACGAGCAGTACTTC
CDR3: CASSAAGEAREYEQYF

V: TRBV4-1
size: NA
D: NA
J: TRBJ1-3
DNA: TGCGCCAGCAGCCAAGAGACTCGGGGGAATCTACCTGGAAACACCATATATTTT
CDR3: CASSQETRGNLPGNTIYF

V: TRBV27
size: NA
D: TRBD1
J: TRBJ1-2
DNA: TGTGCCAGCAGAGAAACAGGGGACCCCCATGGCTACACCTTC
CDR3: CASRETGDPHGYTF

V: TRBV5-6
size: NA
D: TRBD1
J: TRBJ2-1
DNA: TGTGCCAGCAGCTCGGGACAGGGACACGAGAGCTCCTACAATGAGCAGTTCTTC
CDR3: CASSSGQGHESSYNEQFF

V: TRBV5-1
size: NA
D: TRBD2
J: TRBJ2-2
DNA: TGCGCCAGCAGCGCCGGGACTAGTTTCAGCGGGGAGCTGTTTTTT
CDR3: CASSAGTSFSGELFF

V: TRBV7-2
size: NA
D: NA
J: TRBJ1-5
DNA: TGTGCCAGCAGCTTAGATCCCTCTAGCAATCAGCCCCAGCATTTT
CDR3: CASSLDPSSNQPQHF

V: TRBV27
size: NA
D: NA
J: TRBJ1-2
DNA: TGTGCCAGCAGTTCTATTCGGGGGACTCAGCCCCCTAACTATGGCTACACCTTC
CDR3: CASSSIRGTQPPNYGYTF

V: TRBV15
size: NA
D: NA
J: TRBJ2-7
DNA: TGTGCCACCAGCAGAGCCGGGACTGCAGGGCTATACGAGCAGTACTTC
CDR3: CATSRAGTAGLYEQYF

V: TRBV5-1
size: NA
D: NA
J: TRBJ1-1
DNA: TGCGCCAGCAATCTGGAGGGAAGAACTGAAGCTTTCTTT
CDR3: CASNLEGRTEAFF

V: TRBV4-1
size: NA
D: NA
J: TRBJ2-1
DNA: TGCGCCAGCAGCCAAGAATCGAAGACTGCCCAAAACAATGAGCAGTTCTTC
CDR3: CASSQESKTAQNNEQFF

V: TRBV7-3
size: NA
D: NA
J: TRBJ2-3
DNA: TGTGCCAGCAGCTTAAAATCTAGGTGGCAGCCTAGCACAGATACGCAGTATTTT
CDR3: CASSLKSRWQPSTDTQYF

V: TRBV5-8
size: NA
D: TRBD1
J: TRBJ1-6
DNA: TGTGCCAGCAGCCCGCCCGGGACAGGGCTGTCACCCCTCCACTTT
CDR3: CASSPPGTGLSPLHF

V: TRBV16
size: NA
D: NA
J: TRBJ2-4
DNA: TGTGCCAGCAGCCAATCACCCAGGACCGCGGGGAACATTCAGTACTTC
CDR3: CASSQSPRTAGNIQYF

V: TRBV2
size: NA
D: TRBD2
J: TRBJ2-7
DNA: TGTGCCAGCAGTGAAGACCCGGGCAGGGAGGGCCACGAGCAGTACTTC
CDR3: CASSEDPGREGHEQYF

V: TRBV6-5
size: NA
D: NA
J: TRBJ1-2
DNA: TGTGCCAGCAGTTACCCCCTCGGAGAGGGTCGGCATGGCTACACCTTC
CDR3: CASSYPLGEGRHGYTF